This T cell receptor beta chain was identified in a study of T cell repertoires in cytomegalovirus infection. Across the study: An indication of both CMV infection and matching HLA type came from public TCR beta signatures.

TCRdb ran MiXCR on the reads and lists one entry per CDR3 protein. This table has about a million distinct CDR3 sequences, 25% to 40% appearing once. A note on this clonotype: What it binds is unknown.

CDR3 length: 14 amino acids. Per germline, CDR1 LNHDA and CDR2 SQIVND (reference sequence). Trimming removed 3 bases at V and 3 bases at J, with 11 bases between. J is TRBJ1-1 and V is TRBV19; D not resolved. The material was cultured CD8+ T cells from PBMCs, obtained from culture after CMV antigen stimulation. The sequence came from a human donor in good health (CMV status not recorded). Some clones in this sample may be carry-over from other donors' samples. DNA for the CDR3: TGTGCCAGTAGTATGAGGGTCATTGACACTGAAGCTTTCTTT. This translates into CASSMRVIDTEAFF.